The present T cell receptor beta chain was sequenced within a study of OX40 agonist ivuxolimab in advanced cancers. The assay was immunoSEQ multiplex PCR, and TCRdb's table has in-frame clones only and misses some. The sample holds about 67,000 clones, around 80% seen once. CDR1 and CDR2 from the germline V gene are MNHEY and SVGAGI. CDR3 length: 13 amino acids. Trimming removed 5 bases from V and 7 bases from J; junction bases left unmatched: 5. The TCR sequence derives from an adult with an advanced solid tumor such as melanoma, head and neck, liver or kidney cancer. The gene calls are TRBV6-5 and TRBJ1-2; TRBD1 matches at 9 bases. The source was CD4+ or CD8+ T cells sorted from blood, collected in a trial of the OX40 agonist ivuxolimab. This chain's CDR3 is CASSNRTGAGYTF. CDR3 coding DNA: TGTGCCAGCAGTAATCGGACAGGGGCTGGCTACACCTTC.